Sequencing of this TCR beta chain was carried out in a study of T cells after yellow fever vaccination. This clonotype was recorded a few times. 5'RACE template switching generated TCR cDNA, adding a universal primer site and UMIs. TCRdb re-called the 5' RACE reads through MiXCR, storing one row per CDR3 protein. The repertoire holds 450,000 to 600,000 distinct CDR3 sequences, with around an eighth as singletons. This CDR3 is 14 amino acids long. The chain has TRBV21-1 and TRBJ2-2. TRBV21-1 is a pseudogene segment. The sequenced sample was PBMCs, obtained on the day of the yellow fever booster vaccination. The source of this sequence is a man aged 25 to 40 who received the YFV17D yellow fever vaccine. CDR3 nucleotides: TGTGCCAGCAGCCCGAGGACGGCGGTCGGGGAGCTGTTTTTT. Translating it yields CASSPRTAVGELFF.